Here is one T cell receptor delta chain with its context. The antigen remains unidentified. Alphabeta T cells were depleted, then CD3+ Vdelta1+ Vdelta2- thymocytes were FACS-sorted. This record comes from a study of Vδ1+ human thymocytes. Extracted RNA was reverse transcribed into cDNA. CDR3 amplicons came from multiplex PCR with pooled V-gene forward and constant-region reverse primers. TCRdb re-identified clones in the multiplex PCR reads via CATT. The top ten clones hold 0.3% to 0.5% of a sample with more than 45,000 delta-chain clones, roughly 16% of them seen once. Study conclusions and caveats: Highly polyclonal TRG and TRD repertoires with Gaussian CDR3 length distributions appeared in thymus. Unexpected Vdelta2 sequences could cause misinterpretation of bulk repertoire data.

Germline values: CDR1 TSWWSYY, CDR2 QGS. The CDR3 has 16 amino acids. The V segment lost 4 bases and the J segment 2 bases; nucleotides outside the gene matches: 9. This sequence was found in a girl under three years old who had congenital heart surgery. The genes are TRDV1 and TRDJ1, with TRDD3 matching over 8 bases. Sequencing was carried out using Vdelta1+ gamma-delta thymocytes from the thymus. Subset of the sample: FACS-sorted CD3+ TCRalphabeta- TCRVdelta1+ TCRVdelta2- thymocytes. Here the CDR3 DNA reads TGTGCTCTTGGGGTCCTAAATGTGGGGGATACCGATAAACTCATCTTT. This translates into CALGVLNVGDTDKLIF.